The entry below describes one T cell receptor (beta chain). These data originate in a study of blood T cell repertoires in COVID-19. The ends were cut back, 5 bases at V and 3 bases at J, with 17 bases in the middle. Per the germline V gene, CDR1 is SGHTA and CDR2 is FQGNSA. The CDR3 extends over 15 amino acids. Sequencing used immunoSEQ multiplex PCR; TCRdb keeps in-frame clones, though not all of them. Of 60,000 to 65,000 clones detected, 75% to 85% appear once; the ten largest clones hold roughly a tenth. The receptor comes from a man aged 45 to 65 with COVID-19, enrolled during active disease. The sample consisted of peripheral blood. The chain has TRBV7-2 and TRBJ2-7, with a possible D match to TRBD1 (5 bases). The CDR3 DNA is TGTGCCAGCAGCGAGAATCCTGGGGCGATCTACGAGCAGTACTTC. Protein: CASSENPGAIYEQYF.